This TCR beta chain was sequenced in a study of T cells in Graves' hyperthyroidism and ophthalmopathy. Germline CDR1 is WSHSY and CDR2 is SAAADI. The CDR3 runs 12 residues. Regions amplified from RNA transcripts were the TCR beta CDR3 regions. An initial round of RT-PCR targeting the TCR CDR3 relied on the HTBI primer set. TCRdb itself ran the multiplex PCR reads through MiXCR, one entry per CDR3 protein. The sample consists of 80,000 to 100,000 distinct CDR3 sequences, approximately 39% of them appearing once. The patients, who ranged from 18 to 65 in age, presented with newly diagnosed hyperthyroidism lasting under 2 months.

The sample comprised peripheral blood or thyroid tissue (not recorded which). The receptor was derived from a woman aged 25 to 39 with Graves' hyperthyroidism. The V gene is TRBV10-2, the J gene TRBJ1-1, with 9 bases matching TRBD1. CDR3 nucleotide sequence: TGCGCGATACAGGGGGCGAACACTGAAGCTTTCTTT. This translates into CAIQGANTEAFF.